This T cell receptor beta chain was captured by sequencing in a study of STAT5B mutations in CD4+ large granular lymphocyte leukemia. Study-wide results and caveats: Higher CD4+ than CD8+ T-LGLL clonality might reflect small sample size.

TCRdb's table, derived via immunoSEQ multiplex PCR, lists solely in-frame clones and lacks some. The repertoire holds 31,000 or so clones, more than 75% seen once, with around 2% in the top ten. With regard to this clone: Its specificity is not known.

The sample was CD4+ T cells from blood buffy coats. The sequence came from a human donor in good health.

The chain's CDR3 is CASSRDRGGETQYF. For the CDR3, the DNA is TGCGCCAGCAGCCGGGACAGGGGGGGAGAGACCCAGTACTTC. The V call is TRBV5-1, the J call TRBJ2-5; 11 bases fit TRBD1. The V and J ends lost 4 bases and 4 bases, in that order; junction bases with no gene match: 3. The CDR3 extends over 14 amino acids. In germline, CDR1 is SGHRS, CDR2 YFSETQ.